The 29 T cell receptor beta chains in this list originate from one sample, sequenced in a study of OX40 agonist ivuxolimab in advanced cancers. Library creation used the immunoSEQ multiplex PCR assay. Held by TCRdb, this immuneACCESS table contains in-frame sequences only and omits some clones. Under half of the omission traces to an unresolved V gene where checked; the cause of the rest is unknown. The sample yields some 91,000 clones; around 87% were counted once. Around 4.5% of the sample comes from the top ten. This sample comprised CD4+ or CD8+ T cells sorted from blood, obtained in a trial of the OX40 agonist ivuxolimab. These receptors all come from an adult with an advanced solid tumor such as melanoma, head and neck, liver or kidney cancer.

The rearrangement joins TRBV27 to TRBJ1-6; no clear D. Germline CDR1 and CDR2: MNHEY and SMNVEV (reference sequence). The CDR3 sequence is 13 residues long. The V gene lost 6 bases and the J gene lost 4 bases, with 7 bases spanning the gap. The DNA of the CDR3 is TGTGCCAGCAGCTTGGGGTATAATTCACCCCTCCACTTT. This encodes CASSLGYNSPLHF.

The chain has TRBV5-1 and TRBJ2-2; the match to TRBD2 covers 11 bases. The CDR3 has 17 residues. Looked up from germline, CDR1 is SGHRS and CDR2 is YFSETQ. Trimming removed 1 base from V and 4 bases from J; junction bases left unmatched: 6. The CDR3: CASSLRTSGSGTGELFF. The CDR3 nucleotides are TGCGCCAGCAGCTTGCGGACTAGCGGGTCGGGCACCGGGGAGCTGTTTTTT.

This clone was counted between two and nine times. For the CDR3, the DNA is TGTGCCAGTGTCTTCCAAGAGACCCAGTACTTC. It specifies CASVFQETQYF. This chain links TRBV19 with TRBJ2-5, with D unclear. CDR1 LNHDA and CDR2 SQIVND come from the germline V gene (reference sequence). This CDR3 has 11 residues. Between the trimmed V and J ends, which lost 8 bases and 1 base, there was a span of 5 bases. Drawing the rest from reference TRBV19 and TRBJ2-5, the complete variable domain is DGGITQSPKYLFRKEGQNVTLSCEQNLNHDAMYWYRQDPGQGLRLIYYSQIVNDFQKGDIAEGYSVSREKKESFPLTVTSAQKNPTAFYLCASVFQETQYFGPGTRLLVL.

The rearrangement joins TRBV6-6 to TRBJ1-2; D gene uncertain. The V and J ends lost 2 bases and 2 bases respectively, with 9 bases between them. Germline CDR1 is MNHNY and CDR2 is SVGAGI (reference sequence). The CDR3 consists of 14 residues. CDR3 nucleotide sequence: TGTGCCAGCAGTTACCCGGACCGAAACTATGGCTACACCTTC. The encoded protein is CASSYPDRNYGYTF.

V is TRBV18 and J is TRBJ1-5, with D perhaps TRBD1 (5 bases). V lost 6 bases and J lost 4, with 19 bases in between. The germline V gene encodes CDR1 KGHSH and CDR2 LQKENI. The CDR3 loop spans 16 amino acids. The CDR3 sequence: CASSQAGQVSNQPQHF. The CDR3 coding sequence is TGTGCCAGCTCTCAAGCAGGGCAGGTCAGTAATCAGCCCCAGCATTTT.

The chain combines TRBV11-2 with TRBJ2-3; possible D gene TRBD2, 6 bases. Germline-derived CDR1 and CDR2 are SGHAT and FQNNGV. V lost 0 bases and J 5 bases, leaving 24 bases between the germline ends. This CDR3 spans 19 amino acids. The CDR3 nucleotides are TGTGCCAGCAGCTTAGACCCACACTATAGCGGCCGGAGGGGAGATACGCAGTATTTT. It yields the protein CASSLDPHYSGRRGDTQYF.

This sequence joins TRBV2 and TRBJ1-2; D is perhaps TRBD1 (6 bases). This CDR3 has 15 residues. CDR1 and CDR2 from the germline V gene are SNHLY and FYNNEI. V gave up 6 bases and J gave up 8 bases, with 22 bases separating them. CDR3 sequence reads: CASRESGARGLGYTF. CDR3 nucleotide sequence: TGTGCCAGCAGAGAAAGTGGGGCCAGGGGACTCGGCTACACCTTC.

This clone was picked up a small number of times. V is TRBV19 and J is TRBJ2-3, with 10 nucleotides matching TRBD2. This CDR3 region has 16 residues. Germline-derived CDR1 and CDR2 are LNHDA and SQIVND (reference sequence). V was pared by 5 bases and J by 1 base, with 6 bases of the junction left unmatched. CDR3 region: CASSALAGWGTDTQYF. The DNA for the CDR3 is TGTGCCAGTAGTGCACTAGCGGGATGGGGCACAGATACGCAGTATTTT.

This chain connects TRBV4-3 to TRBJ2-3, with 8 bases that match TRBD1. Germline CDR1 is LGHNA and CDR2 is YSLEER. V lost 3 bases, J lost 1 base, and 6 bases stayed unmatched. The CDR3 runs 16 residues. The DNA for the CDR3 is TGCGCCAGCAGCCAGGAACAGGGGGAGGGCACAGATACGCAGTATTTT. Translating gives CASSQEQGEGTDTQYF.

The rearrangement links TRBV28 to TRBJ2-7, with a weak D call TRBD2 (6 bases). V lost 6 bases, J lost 4 bases, and 16 bases lay in between. The CDR3 runs to 14 residues. Germline V CDR1 and CDR2: MDHEN, SYDVKM. For the CDR3, the DNA is TGTGCCAGCAGGGGGGGTCCGACCCCGTACGAGCAGTACTTC. It specifies CASRGGPTPYEQYF.

V gene TRBV6-6 combines with J gene TRBJ2-4; 7 positions match TRBD2. Germline-derived CDR1 and CDR2 are MNHNY and SVGAGI (reference sequence). This CDR3 region has 15 residues. J gave up 6 bases and V 2 bases, and 7 bases lay outside the gene matches. CDR3 coding DNA: TGTGCCAGCAGTTACGGGGGGGAGGGAGGAAACATTCAGTACTTC. As protein: CASSYGGEGGNIQYF.

The rearrangement links TRBV2 to TRBJ2-7, with TRBD1 identical over 8 bases. From germline, CDR1 is SNHLY and CDR2 FYNNEI. The junction had 8 bases not matched to a gene; V was cut back by 7 bases and J by 3 bases. The CDR3 contains 14 residues. In nucleotides, the CDR3 is TGTGCCAGCACCCCCGGGGACAGGTTCTACGAGCAGTACTTC. This sequence encodes CASTPGDRFYEQYF.

This chain links TRBV30 with TRBJ2-3, with D perhaps matching TRBD1 or TRBD2 (6 bases each). Germline values: CDR1 GTSNPN, CDR2 SVGIG (reference sequence). CDR3 length equals 13 residues. CDR3 coding DNA: TGTGCGGGGGGCGAGGAGAGCACAGATACGCAGTATTTT. As protein: CAGGEESTDTQYF.

This clone was observed a handful of times. The genes are TRBV19 and TRBJ1-5, with 8 bases identical to TRBD1. V lost 8 bases, J lost 4 bases, and 7 bases stayed unmatched. The CDR3 spans 14 residues. CDR1 is LNHDA and CDR2 is SQIVND in the germline V gene (reference sequence). DNA for the CDR3: TGTGCCAGTCGACAGGGGATCCAAAATCAGCCCCAGCATTTT. This gives the protein CASRQGIQNQPQHF.

This chain uses TRBV10-3 with TRBJ2-7, with no clear D. The CDR3 extends over 12 amino acids. V lost 7 bases and J 6 bases, leaving 13 bases between the germline ends. The V gene's germline CDR1 is ENHRY and CDR2 SYGVKD. CDR3 sequence reads: CAINSGSGEQYV. DNA for the CDR3: TGTGCCATCAATTCCGGATCGGGCGAGCAGTACGTC.

The V and J genes are TRBV11-3 and TRBJ2-5, with 8 bases aligning to TRBD2. The CDR3 length is 13 residues. After removal of 1 base from V and 9 bases from J, the junction contained 4 bases not matched to a gene. CDR1 and CDR2 from the germline V gene are SGHNT and YENEEA. CDR3 sequence reads: CASSLGREAAQYF. The CDR3, as DNA: TGTGCCAGCAGCTTAGGGCGGGAGGCGGCCCAGTACTTC.

The gene calls are TRBV7-2 and TRBJ2-2; D may be TRBD2 (6 bases). The V end was cut by 5 bases, the J end by 7 bases, with 17 bases between. There are 15 residues in the CDR3. Looked up from germline, CDR1 is SGHTA and CDR2 is FQGNSA. CDR3 sequence: CASSLNPGVGGELFF. The CDR3 bases are TGTGCCAGCAGCCTAAACCCGGGAGTTGGCGGGGAGCTGTTTTTT.

V is TRBV6-1 and J is TRBJ1-5; 8 positions agree with TRBD1. The CDR3 has 14 residues. Unmatched junction bases numbered 7, after V lost 11 bases and J lost 1 base. The germline CDR1 and CDR2 sequences are MNHNS and SASEGT. The CDR3 sequence: CACTGGLSNQPQHF. Here the CDR3 DNA reads TGTGCCTGTACAGGGGGATTAAGCAATCAGCCCCAGCATTTT.

This clone was observed a handful of times. The rearrangement uses TRBV28 and TRBJ2-3, with 9 bases aligning to TRBD2. The germline V gene encodes CDR1 MDHEN and CDR2 SYDVKM. This CDR3 spans 16 amino acids. Trimming took 7 bases from V and 2 from J; bases not matched to a gene: 10. The CDR3 region is CASMSSGALDTDTQYF. Written as DNA, the CDR3 is TGTGCCAGCATGTCTAGCGGGGCCCTTGACACAGATACGCAGTATTTT.

CDR3 coding DNA: TGTGCCAGCAGCTCGTCTAGCGGGAGTCGTGGGGGGCTGAATGAGCAGTTCTTC. Translating gives CASSSSSGSRGGLNEQFF. The chain uses TRBV11-3 and TRBJ2-1; 10 bases match TRBD2. J was trimmed by 7 bases and V by 4 bases; bases with no gene match: 16. Germline loops: CDR1 SGHNT, CDR2 YENEEA. The CDR3 length is 18 residues.

This clone was detected once. This chain connects TRBV5-1 to TRBJ2-1, with 9 bases lining up with TRBD2. The CDR3 contains 15 residues. The ends lost 5 bases at V and 1 base at J; junction bases unmatched: 4. CDR1 SGHRS and CDR2 YFSETQ come from the germline V gene. The CDR3 region is CASRAGLASYNEQFF. The CDR3 DNA follows: TGCGCCAGCAGGGCGGGACTAGCTTCCTACAATGAGCAGTTCTTC.

This sequence joins TRBV5-4 and TRBJ2-7; TRBD1 aligns across 9 bases. This CDR3 region has 15 residues. Germline trimming cut 1 base from V and 5 bases from J; bases unmatched to any gene: 7. From germline, CDR1 is SGHNT and CDR2 YYREEE (reference sequence). The CDR3 loop is CASSLLRTGVNEQYF. DNA of the CDR3: TGTGCCAGCAGCTTGTTGCGGACAGGGGTCAACGAGCAGTACTTC. The full variable domain, completed using reference TRBV5-4 and TRBJ2-7, is ETGVTQSPTHLIKTRGQQVTLRCSSQSGHNTVSWYQQALGQGPQFIFQYYREEENGRGNFPPRFSGLQFPNYSSELNVNALELDDSALYLCASSLLRTGVNEQYFGPGTRLTVT.

This chain joins TRBV2 and TRBJ1-2; D call uncertain. Germline CDR1 is SNHLY and CDR2 is FYNNEI. Trimming took off 4 bases at V and 1 base at J, with 4 bases between the two ends. There are 12 residues in the CDR3. For the CDR3, the DNA is TGTGCCAGCAGTGGGATTAACTATGGCTACACCTTC. The encoded protein is CASSGINYGYTF.

The gene calls are TRBV29-1 and TRBJ1-6, with TRBD1 as a possible D gene (5 bases). The CDR3 sequence is 13 residues long. Germline V gives CDR1 SQVTM, CDR2 ANQGSEA. V dropped 6 bases and J dropped 10 bases, with 16 bases sitting between them. CDR3 bases: TGCAGCGTAGTTACACAGGATGGGTCACCCCTCCACTTT. This gives the protein CSVVTQDGSPLHF.

The chain employs TRBV19 and TRBJ2-7, with 12 bases matching TRBD2. Germline V gene sequence: CDR1 LNHDA, CDR2 SQIVND (reference sequence). The CDR3 totals 16 residues. The V segment lost 7 bases and the J segment 4 bases; nucleotides outside the gene matches: 11. The CDR3 reads CASTSLTSGSEYEQYV. The CDR3 DNA reads TGTGCCAGTACCTCGCTGACTAGCGGGAGCGAGTACGAGCAGTACGTC.

The chain has TRBV19 and TRBJ1-4; D remains unclear. V was trimmed by 4 bases and J by 0 bases, leaving 6 bases between them. CDR1 is LNHDA and CDR2 is SQIVND in the germline V gene (reference sequence). This CDR3 contains 14 residues. The CDR3 DNA reads TGTGCCAGTAGTAAACCCTCAACTAATGAAAAACTGTTTTTT. Translation: CASSKPSTNEKLFF.

This chain uses TRBV4-1 with TRBJ1-5; 8 bases align to TRBD1. J was trimmed by 5 bases and V by 7 bases; bases with no gene match: 7. The CDR3 covers 14 residues. Germline CDR1 is MGHRA and CDR2 is YSYEKL. The CDR3 DNA reads as TGCGCCAGCATAAGACAGGGGAGGTATCAGCCCCAGCATTTT. Protein sequence: CASIRQGRYQPQHF.

The J gene is TRBJ1-3, the V gene TRBV9; 9 bases are shared with TRBD1. The CDR3 consists of 15 residues. Trimming at V came to 1 base and at J to 2 bases, leaving 1 base not matched to a gene. Germline CDR1 SGDLS, CDR2 YYNGEE. The CDR3 DNA reads TGTGCCAGCAGCGTAAGGACAGGGGCTGGAAACACCATATATTTT. Encoded protein: CASSVRTGAGNTIYF.

The chain carries TRBV15 and TRBJ2-2; 7 bases align to TRBD2. The CDR3 spans 14 residues. Per germline, CDR1 LNHNV and CDR2 YYDKDF (reference sequence). V was pared by 0 bases and J by 9 bases, with 4 bases of the junction left unmatched. The CDR3 protein is CATSRDGGGRELFF. The DNA for the CDR3 is TGTGCCACCAGCAGAGATGGCGGGGGAAGGGAGCTGTTTTTT.